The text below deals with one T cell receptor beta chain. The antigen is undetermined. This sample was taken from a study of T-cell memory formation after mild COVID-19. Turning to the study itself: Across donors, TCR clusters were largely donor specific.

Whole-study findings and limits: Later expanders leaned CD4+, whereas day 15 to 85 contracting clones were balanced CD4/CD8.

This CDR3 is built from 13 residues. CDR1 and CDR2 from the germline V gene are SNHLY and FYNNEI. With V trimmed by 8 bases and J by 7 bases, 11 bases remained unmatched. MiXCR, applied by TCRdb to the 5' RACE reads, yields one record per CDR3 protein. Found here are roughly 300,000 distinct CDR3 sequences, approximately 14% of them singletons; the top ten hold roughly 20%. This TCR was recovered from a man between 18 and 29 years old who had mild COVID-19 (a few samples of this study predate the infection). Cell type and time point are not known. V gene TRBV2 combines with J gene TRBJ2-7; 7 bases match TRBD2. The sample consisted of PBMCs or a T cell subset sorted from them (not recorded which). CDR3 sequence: CASGRGNDGEQYF. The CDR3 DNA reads TGTGCCAGCGGGCGGGGGAATGATGGTGAGCAGTACTTC.